The rows below give T cell receptor beta chains drawn from one sample of a study of blood T cell repertoires in COVID-19. The assay was immunoSEQ multiplex PCR, and TCRdb's table has in-frame clones only and misses some. The data show about 350,000 clones, over 75% seen once. The sequenced sample consisted of PBMCs or T cells enriched from blood (not recorded which). Receptors originate from a woman younger than 45 who had recovered from COVID-19. Both conserved end residues are part of each CDR3. The D gene is left open where the match is weak. Clone size is stated in some rows and not others, as once, few, many or a class when expanded.

V gene	clone size	J gene	D gene	CDR3 DNA	CDR3 protein
TRBV5-1	once	TRBJ2-3	TRBD2	TGCGCCAGCGGACTAGCGGGGGTCCCCACAGATACGCAGTATTTT	CASGLAGVPTDTQYF
TRBV19	-	TRBJ1-1	TRBD1	TGTGCCAGTAGTATAGGTCGGGCAGGGGGCTTTACTGAAGCTTTCTTT	CASSIGRAGGFTEAFF
TRBV7-8	-	TRBJ1-5	-	TGTGCCAGCAGCTTAGCGGGCTTTAATCAGCCCCAGCATTTT	CASSLAGFNQPQHF
TRBV19	-	TRBJ2-5	TRBD1	TGTGCCAGTAGCCCAGGGGGTGGGGAGACCCAGTACTTC	CASSPGGGETQYF
TRBV5-1	-	TRBJ2-7	TRBD1	TGCGCCAGCAGCACCCGGACAGGCTACTCCTACGAGCAGTACTTC	CASSTRTGYSYEQYF
TRBV2	-	TRBJ2-7	TRBD1	TGTGCCAGCAGCTCCGGGACAGGTCCCTACGAGCAGTACTTC	CASSSGTGPYEQYF
TRBV9	-	TRBJ1-1	-	TGTGCCAGCAGCACCGGGACACGAATGAACACTGAAGCTTTCTTT	CASSTGTRMNTEAFF
TRBV18	-	TRBJ1-6	TRBD1	TGTGCCAGCTCACTAGGGACAGGGGATAATTCACCCCTCCACTTT	CASSLGTGDNSPLHF
TRBV6-5	-	TRBJ2-7	TRBD1	TGTGCCAGCAGTTCATCTCGGACAGGGAAGGTCTACGAGCAGTACTTC	CASSSSRTGKVYEQYF
TRBV19	-	TRBJ2-1	TRBD1	TGTGCCAGTAGCAATGGACAGGGGGCGTTCAATGAGCAGTTCTTC	CASSNGQGAFNEQFF
TRBV12-2	-	TRBJ2-7	-	TGTGCAAGTCGCTCGGGGTTCGGGCCTGGGAAGAAATACGAGCAGTACTTC	CASRSGFGPGKKYEQYF
TRBV6-5	-	TRBJ2-7	TRBD1	TGTGCCAGCAAGGACAGGGTGGTTGGCGAGCAGTACTTC	CASKDRVVGEQYF
TRBV11-2	-	TRBJ2-2	TRBD2	TGTGCCAGCAGCTTATTGCGAAGCGGGGGGCCCGGGGAGCTGTTTTTT	CASSLLRSGGPGELFF
TRBV15	-	TRBJ2-7	TRBD1	TGTGCCACCAGCAGAGGGGGACAGGGGATCTACGAGCAGTACTTC	CATSRGGQGIYEQYF
TRBV15	-	TRBJ1-4	TRBD1	TGTGCCACCAGCCGGAGAGGACAGGCCCTTAATGAAAAACTGTTTTTT	CATSRRGQALNEKLFF
TRBV5-1	-	TRBJ1-2	-	TGCGCCAGCAGCTTGGGTGCCGGCTATGGCTACACCTTC	CASSLGAGYGYTF
TRBV15	-	TRBJ1-1	-	TGTGCCACCAACCCCATGGACGGGGGCACTGAAGCTTTCTTT	CATNPMDGGTEAFF
TRBV2	-	TRBJ2-7	TRBD2	TGTGCCAGCAGTGAAGGGACTAGCATGCGCGAGCAGTACTTC	CASSEGTSMREQYF
TRBV7-9	-	TRBJ2-2	-	TGTGCCAGCAGCTTATTGGATGGGCTCGCCGGGGAGCTGTTTTTT	CASSLLDGLAGELFF
TRBV6-5	once	TRBJ2-6	TRBD2	TGTGCCACAGGGACTAGCCCTAATGGGGCCAACGTCCTGACTTTC	CATGTSPNGANVLTF
TRBV24-1	-	TRBJ2-3	-	TGTGCCACCAGCGGGGGAAGCACAGATACGCAGTATTTT	CATSGGSTDTQYF
TRBV3-1/TRBV3-2	few	TRBJ1-5	TRBD1	TGTGCCAGCAGCCCCTGGACAGGGGATCAGCCCCAGCATTTT	CASSPWTGDQPQHF